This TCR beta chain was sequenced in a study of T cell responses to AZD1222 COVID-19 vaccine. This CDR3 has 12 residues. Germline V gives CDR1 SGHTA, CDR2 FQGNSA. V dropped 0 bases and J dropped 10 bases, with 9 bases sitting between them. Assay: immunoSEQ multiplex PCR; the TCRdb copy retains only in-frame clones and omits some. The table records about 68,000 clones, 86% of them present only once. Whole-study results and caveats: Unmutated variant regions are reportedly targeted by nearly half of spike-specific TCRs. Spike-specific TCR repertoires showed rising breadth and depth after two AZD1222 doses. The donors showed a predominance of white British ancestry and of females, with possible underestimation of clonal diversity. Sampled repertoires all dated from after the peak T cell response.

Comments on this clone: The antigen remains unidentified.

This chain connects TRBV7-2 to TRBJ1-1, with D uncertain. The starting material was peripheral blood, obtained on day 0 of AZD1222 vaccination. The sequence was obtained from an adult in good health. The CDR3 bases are TGTGCCAGCAGCTTAGCGGGGTCGGGAGCTTTCTTT. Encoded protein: CASSLAGSGAFF.